Below, one TCR beta chain is given with its context. Its antigen is as yet unknown. The sample is drawn from a study of vaccination and CD4 T cells after COVID-19. The treatment denotes: approximately nine-day PBMC culture with coronavirus spike peptide pools or control peptides (ViraFEST assay). ViraFEST used peptide pools to expand antigen-specific T cells before TCR sequencing. The Oncomine TCR Beta short-read assay sequenced DNA from cultured CD4+ T cells. TCRdb passed the PCR reads through MiXCR, listing each CDR3 protein once. Found here are roughly 3,100 distinct CDR3 sequences, 80% of them singletons; the top ten hold roughly 36%. Notes on the study in general: Spike mono-reactivity was evident in 304 of the 307 vaccine-specific clones derived from convalescent patients.

The CDR3 consists of 15 residues. V shed 0 bases and J shed 3 bases, with 14 bases lying between them. Germline V gene lookup returns CDR1 GTSNPN and CDR2 SVGIG (reference sequence). The chain couples TRBV30 to TRBJ1-1; D is undetermined. Sequencing was carried out using CD4+ T cells from blood, cultured in vitro. The TCR was taken from a human donor who had recovered from COVID-19. The CDR3 region is CAWSVTLSGYTEAFF. CDR3 nucleotides: TGTGCCTGGAGTGTAACCCTCTCGGGCTACACTGAAGCTTTCTTT.